These T cell receptor beta chains were read from a single sample in a study of T cells in tumors after PD-1 blockade. Assay used: immunoSEQ multiplex PCR; TCRdb lists only in-frame clones, some missing. The sample has roughly 3,600 clones; roughly 67% are singletons. The source material was tumor tissue, sampled before anti-PD-1 treatment. The source of these receptors is a human donor with basal cell carcinoma. CDR3s include the opening cysteine and the closing phenylalanine or tryptophan. The D gene is left open where the match is weak. Clone size is not always given. Where it is, it says once, few, many or a class for expanded clones.

TGTGCCAGCAGTGATTCGGGGGCCGGTGAAAAACTGTTTTTT,CASSDSGAGEKLFF,TRBV2,NA,TRBJ1-4,NA
TGTGCCAGCAGCCAAGATCCCAGGGGCGGCACAGATACGCAGTATTTT,CASSQDPRGGTDTQYF,TRBV14,NA,TRBJ2-3,NA
TGTGCCAGCAGCGGACCAGGGGGATGGTCGGGAGTCTCCAATGAGCAGTTCTTC,CASSGPGGWSGVSNEQFF,TRBV9,NA,TRBJ2-1,NA
TGTGCCAGCAGTTCTTATAGCAATCAGCCCCAGCATTTT,CASSSYSNQPQHF,TRBV28,NA,TRBJ1-5,NA
TGTGCCACCAGTGAGCGGGACAGGGGGATTACTGAAGCTTTCTTT,CATSERDRGITEAFF,TRBV24-1,NA,TRBJ1-1,TRBD1
TGTGCCACCGGTGGGGGAGGGACTGAAGCTTTCTTT,CATGGGGTEAFF,TRBV24-1,NA,TRBJ1-1,NA
TGTGCCAGCAGCTTAGGGGCGGGCGTCAATTCACCCCTCCACTTT,CASSLGAGVNSPLHF,TRBV5-6,NA,TRBJ1-6,NA
TGCGCCAGCAGCTTGTTTGGAAATCCGAGCTCTGGAAACACCATATATTTT,CASSLFGNPSSGNTIYF,TRBV5-1,NA,TRBJ1-3,NA
TGTGCCAGCAGCGGGTCGACGGACAGGGGTCGGAAGCAGTACTTC,CASSGSTDRGRKQYF,TRBV2,NA,TRBJ2-7,TRBD1
TGTGCCAGCAGCCCGGCCGGGGGGGCAGGGGCGAACATTCAGTACTTC,CASSPAGGAGANIQYF,TRBV7-2,NA,TRBJ2-4,TRBD2
TGTGCCAGCAGCTTATACCGCCTCTCGATGTCGCGGAGTGAATTCTTC,CASSLYRLSMSRSEFF,TRBV7-9,few,TRBJ2-1,NA
TGTGCCAGCAGCTCCCCGCCCGGGACAGCCTCCTACGAGCAGTACTTC,CASSSPPGTASYEQYF,TRBV7-6,few,TRBJ2-7,TRBD1
TGTGCCAGCAGTACGGGACAGTCCCACTATGGCTACACCTTC,CASSTGQSHYGYTF,TRBV6-2/TRBV6-3,NA,TRBJ1-2,TRBD1
TGTGCCAGCAGCCGCCTGGGGGGCGAAAAACTGTTTTTT,CASSRLGGEKLFF,TRBV7-9,NA,TRBJ1-4,NA
TGTGCCAGCAGCTTTTCCGCGGGGGTGGAGACCCAGTACTTC,CASSFSAGVETQYF,TRBV5-4,NA,TRBJ2-5,TRBD2
TGCGCCAGCAGCCAAGTGCTGGGTACTATCGATCAGCCCCAGCATTTT,CASSQVLGTIDQPQHF,TRBV4-3,NA,TRBJ1-5,NA
TGTGCTAGTGGTGACCGGGCTTCCTATGGCTACACCTTC,CASGDRASYGYTF,TRBV12-5,NA,TRBJ1-2,NA
TGTGCCAGCAGTTTATCCCGGCCATCACCCCTCCACTTT,CASSLSRPSPLHF,TRBV27,NA,TRBJ1-6,NA
TGTGCCAGTAGTACCCCCCAAGCGGGCACCATCTACAATGAGCAGTTCTTC,CASSTPQAGTIYNEQFF,TRBV19,few,TRBJ2-1,NA
TGTGCCACCAGTGATGGGGTGACTGAAGCTTTCTTT,CATSDGVTEAFF,TRBV24-1,few,TRBJ1-1,NA
TGTGCCAGCAGCCCACCCGGGTGGGCGGACTCCTCTGGGGCCAACGTCCTGACTTTC,CASSPPGWADSSGANVLTF,TRBV7-6,NA,TRBJ2-6,NA
TGTGCCAGCAGCCACACGGACAGAGCCCGTGGAAACACCATATATTTT,CASSHTDRARGNTIYF,TRBV3-1/TRBV3-2,NA,TRBJ1-3,NA
TGCGCCAGCAGCCTTGGACTAGCGGGGGGTAGCACAGATACGCAGTATTTT,CASSLGLAGGSTDTQYF,TRBV5-1,NA,TRBJ2-3,TRBD2
TGCGCCAGCAGCTTGGAGGCAAACAATGAGCAGTTCTTC,CASSLEANNEQFF,TRBV5-1,NA,TRBJ2-1,NA
TGTGCCAGCAGCCAAGCAAGTCCGAGTGGAGAAAAACTGTTTTTT,CASSQASPSGEKLFF,TRBV3-1/TRBV3-2,NA,TRBJ1-4,NA
TGTGCCAGCAGCTTGGTGGGTCGGAACTATGGCTACACCTTC,CASSLVGRNYGYTF,TRBV5-6,few,TRBJ1-2,NA
TGTGCCAGCAGCTCCCAGGGGCGGGGGTACAATGAGCAGTTCTTC,CASSSQGRGYNEQFF,TRBV7-9,NA,TRBJ2-1,NA
TGTGCCATCAGTGAAACGGGGACCGGGGAGCTGTTTTTT,CAISETGTGELFF,TRBV10-3,NA,TRBJ2-2,NA
TGCAGCTTTCAGGGGGCGGAAACTGAAGCTTTCTTT,CSFQGAETEAFF,TRBV29-1,few,TRBJ1-1,TRBD1
TGTGCCAGCAACCGGGGGGAAAGAAGTTCACCCCTCCACTTT,CASNRGERSSPLHF,TRBV9,few,TRBJ1-6,NA
TGTGCCAGCAGCTTGAGTAACTTCGAGCAGTTCTTC,CASSLSNFEQFF,TRBV13,NA,TRBJ2-1,NA
TGTGCCAGCAGTTTACTGGGGGGCGAGCAGTACTTC,CASSLLGGEQYF,TRBV12-3/TRBV12-4,NA,TRBJ2-7,NA
TGTGCCATCAGTGAGTCCAGGGGCCCAACAGAGACCCAGTACTTC,CAISESRGPTETQYF,TRBV10-3,NA,TRBJ2-5,NA
TGTGCCAGCAGTCATCAAAGGAGTGCAACTAATGAAAAACTGTTTTTT,CASSHQRSATNEKLFF,TRBV28,NA,TRBJ1-4,NA
TGTGCCAGCGGGTTAGGCTGGGGGCCTGGAAACACCATATATTTT,CASGLGWGPGNTIYF,TRBV6-5,NA,TRBJ1-3,NA
TGTGCCAGCAGCATGGGGGCTCGACCCCAGCATTTT,CASSMGARPQHF,TRBV6-1,once,TRBJ1-5,NA
TGCGCCAGCAGCTCAGGGACAGGCCTGAACACCGGGGAGCTGTTTTTT,CASSSGTGLNTGELFF,TRBV5-1,NA,TRBJ2-2,TRBD1
TGTGCCAGCAGCACATCTCTAGCGGGAGGGAGCACAGATACGCAGTATTTT,CASSTSLAGGSTDTQYF,TRBV7-6,NA,TRBJ2-3,TRBD2
TGTGCCAGCCGTAGGCATGGTCTCTACGAGCAGTACTTC,CASRRHGLYEQYF,TRBV6-5,few,TRBJ2-7,NA
TGTGCCAGCAGCTTAGGACAGGGTTGGCAAAATTCACCCCTCCACTTT,CASSLGQGWQNSPLHF,TRBV7-6,NA,TRBJ1-6,TRBD1
TGTGCCAGCAGCTTTAGGGCAGGGCGCACAGATACGCAGTATTTT,CASSFRAGRTDTQYF,TRBV7-2,NA,TRBJ2-3,NA
TGTGCCAGCAGTTCCCCCCGGACAGGGCAGGGCTACACCTTC,CASSSPRTGQGYTF,TRBV28,few,TRBJ1-2,TRBD1
TGTGCCAGCAGCTTTACTAGCGGGAGGCTCGATACGCAGTATTTT,CASSFTSGRLDTQYF,TRBV7-6,medium-sized,TRBJ2-3,TRBD2
TGTGCCAGCAGCTTAGTTCGAATTTCCGGGGAGCTGTTTTTT,CASSLVRISGELFF,TRBV7-6,NA,TRBJ2-2,NA
TGTGCCAGCAGTTACTCTGGGACAGGGACAGATACGCAGTATTTT,CASSYSGTGTDTQYF,TRBV6-5,NA,TRBJ2-3,TRBD1